The 10 T cell receptor beta chains reported below all come from one sample, sequenced in a study of blood T cell repertoires in COVID-19. Clones were sequenced by immunoSEQ multiplex PCR, and TCRdb holds only the in-frame ones, with some missing. The table shows about 200,000 clones, with approximately 84% occurring only once. Input material: peripheral blood. The receptors were gathered from a human donor with acute or convalescent COVID-19. The donor label of this sample is uncertain.

This rearrangement joins TRBV2 to TRBJ2-1; 7 nucleotides match TRBD2. V was clipped by 0 bases and J by 5 bases; unmatched bases: 4. From germline, CDR1 is SNHLY and CDR2 FYNNEI. This CDR3 spans 15 amino acids. CDR3 sequence (DNA): TGTGCCAGCAGTGAAGCGGGAGGGCCCCACAATGAGCAGTTCTTC. It specifies CASSEAGGPHNEQFF. The complete variable domain, with remaining parts taken from reference TRBV2 and TRBJ2-1, reads EPEVTQTPSHQVTQMGQEVILRCVPISNHLYFYWYRQILGQKVEFLVSFYNNEISEKSEIFDDQFSVERPDGSNFTLKIRSTKLEDSAMYFCASSEAGGPHNEQFFGPGTRLTVL.

This clone turned up a few times. This rearrangement joins TRBV7-2 to TRBJ2-2; 10 bases agree with TRBD2. CDR1 is SGHTA and CDR2 is FQGNSA in the germline V gene. The CDR3 spans 16 residues. V shed 5 bases and J 5 bases; nucleotides not matched to a gene: 8. The CDR3 loop is CASSPGGLAATGELFF. CDR3 bases: TGTGCCAGCAGCCCGGGAGGACTAGCGGCTACCGGGGAGCTGTTTTTT.

The chain combines TRBV7-2 with TRBJ1-4; D remains unclear. The CDR3 length is 14 residues. Germline loops: CDR1 SGHTA, CDR2 FQGNSA. V lost 0 bases to trimming and J lost 8 bases, with 10 bases between them. The CDR3 DNA follows: TGTGCCAGCAGCTTAGCCCTTCCTCCGGAAAAACTGTTTTTT. As protein: CASSLALPPEKLFF.

This sequence joins TRBV5-1 and TRBJ2-7; no definite D call. This CDR3 is 15 amino acids long. V dropped 0 bases and J dropped 7 bases, with 17 bases sitting between them. Germline-derived CDR1 and CDR2 are SGHRS and YFSETQ. CDR3 coding DNA: TGCGCCAGCAGCTTGGCAACGCACGGAACAGCAGAGCAGTACTTC. Its translation: CASSLATHGTAEQYF.

CDR3 protein: CASSGRGSGSPLHF. The CDR3 DNA follows: TGTGCCAGCAGCGGCCGGGGATCAGGATCACCCCTCCACTTT. V and J are TRBV9 and TRBJ1-6; D remains ambiguous. Trimming left V 3 bases short and J 10 bases short, with 14 bases between. Germline lookup yields CDR1 SGDLS and CDR2 YYNGEE. The CDR3 has 14 amino acids.

The V gene is TRBV6-1, the J gene TRBJ2-1, with 14 bases that match TRBD2. The CDR3 totals 17 residues. Trimming removed 3 bases from V and 8 bases from J; junction bases left unmatched: 9. Germline values: CDR1 MNHNS, CDR2 SASEGT. The CDR3 DNA reads as TGTGCCAGCAGTGATCGACCGGGACTAGCGGGAGTAGATGAGCAGTTCTTC. It codes for CASSDRPGLAGVDEQFF.

CDR3 loop: CASSSAGLAGVYEQYF. DNA for the CDR3: TGTGCCAGCAGTTCCGCCGGACTAGCGGGAGTCTACGAGCAGTACTTC. V and J are TRBV27 and TRBJ2-7; TRBD2 aligns across 13 bases. The CDR3 loop spans 16 amino acids. The J segment lost 3 bases and the V segment lost 4 bases, leaving 6 bases of the junction unmatched. In germline, CDR1 is MNHEY, CDR2 SMNVEV (reference sequence).

This chain connects TRBV6-6 to TRBJ2-3; TRBD2 matches at 10 bases. The junction had 3 bases not matched to a gene; V was cut back by 3 bases and J by 3 bases. CDR3 size: 15 residues. CDR1 MNHNY and CDR2 SVGAGI come from the germline V gene (reference sequence). CDR3 nucleotides: TGTGCCAGCAGTTATGTGACTAGCGGGACAGATACGCAGTATTTT. Protein product: CASSYVTSGTDTQYF.

This clone was counted a few times. V gene TRBV7-2 combines with J gene TRBJ2-2, with D perhaps matching TRBD1 (6 bases). This CDR3 has 17 amino acids. V lost 2 bases to trimming and J lost 4 bases, with 17 bases between them. Germline V lookup: CDR1 SGHTA, CDR2 FQGNSA. This CDR3 is CASSLSRPGEITGELFF. CDR3 sequence (DNA): TGTGCCAGCAGCTTAAGCAGGCCAGGGGAGATCACCGGGGAGCTGTTTTTT.

This clone was picked up one time. This rearrangement joins TRBV6-6 to TRBJ1-5; TRBD1 agrees at 9 bases. CDR1 MNHNY and CDR2 SVGAGI come from the germline V gene (reference sequence). This CDR3 comprises 18 residues. V lost 6 bases and J lost 6; bases outside the gene matches: 18. The CDR3 DNA reads as TGTGCCAGCAGCCGACAGGGGGGCAAGAATAGTAACAGTCAGCCCCAGCATTTT. Translating it yields CASSRQGGKNSNSQPQHF.